Each of the 3 T cell receptor beta chains below was sequenced from the same sample in a study of blood T cell repertoires in COVID-19. Repertoires were generated with immunoSEQ multiplex PCR, while TCRdb's copy carries only in-frame clones and drops some. The sample yields under 140,000 clones, around four fifths seen once. The sample was peripheral blood. The receptors derive from a woman aged 60-75 years with acute or convalescent COVID-19.

For the CDR3, the DNA is TGTGCCAGCAGTGTAACCGGGACAGGCATTCCCGATACGCAGTATTTT. Protein: CASSVTGTGIPDTQYF. The chain uses TRBV5-4 and TRBJ2-3; 8 bases line up with TRBD1. The V segment lost 5 bases and the J segment 6 bases; nucleotides outside the gene matches: 14. This CDR3 has 16 amino acids. Germline CDR1 and CDR2: SGHNT and YYREEE (reference sequence).

The gene calls are TRBV21-1 and TRBJ2-7; TRBD1 is the table's D call and was not checked against the DNA. TRBV21-1 is annotated as a pseudogene. There are 19 residues in the CDR3. CDR3 region: CASSKSSTGSLSRSYEQYF. The DNA of the CDR3 is TGTGCCAGCAGCAAATCAAGCACAGGCTCCCTAAGCCGGTCCTACGAGCAGTACTTC.

V is TRBV7-2 and J is TRBJ1-1; possibly TRBD1 for D (6 bases). This CDR3 has 13 residues. Trimming shortened V by 5 bases and J by 4 bases, and 11 bases separated the two germline ends. Per the germline V gene, CDR1 is SGHTA and CDR2 is FQGNSA. The CDR3 nucleotides read TGTGCCAGCAGCCGACAGGAGATCACTGAAGCTTTCTTT. Its translation: CASSRQEITEAFF.